Below, 9 T cell receptor beta chains from the same sample are listed, as sequenced in a study of OX40 agonist ivuxolimab in advanced cancers. The protocol was immunoSEQ multiplex PCR, while the TCRdb copy is restricted to in-frame clones and leaves out a portion. The sample shows about 63,000 clones, around nine tenths of them seen only once. This specimen consisted of CD4+ or CD8+ T cells sorted from blood, obtained in a trial of the OX40 agonist ivuxolimab. The source is an adult with an advanced solid tumor such as melanoma, head and neck, liver or kidney cancer.

This clone showed up just a few times. This rearrangement joins TRBV18 to TRBJ1-3; D is perhaps TRBD1 (5 bases). The V end lost 3 bases, the J end lost 0 bases, and 12 bases lay between the germline ends. The germline CDR1 and CDR2 sequences are KGHSH and LQKENI. CDR3 size: 16 residues. In nucleotides, the CDR3 is TGTGCCAGCTCACCGAAGGGGTTCAGCTCTGGAAACACCATATATTTT. This translates into CASSPKGFSSGNTIYF.

The chain couples TRBV4-2 to TRBJ2-2; possibly TRBD2 for D (6 bases). The V gene's germline CDR1 is LGHNA and CDR2 YNFKEQ. The V and J ends lost 3 bases and 0 bases respectively, with 11 bases between them. The CDR3 totals 16 residues. In DNA form, the CDR3 reads TGTGCCAGCAGCCAGGTCGGGAGTGCGAACACCGGGGAGCTGTTTTTT. Its translation: CASSQVGSANTGELFF.

The chain carries TRBV18 and TRBJ1-1, with D possibly TRBD1 on 6 matching bases. The V gene lost 0 bases and the J gene lost 2 bases, with 10 bases spanning the gap. This CDR3 spans 15 amino acids. Per the germline V gene, CDR1 is KGHSH and CDR2 is LQKENI. CDR3 sequence: CASSPPRTDNTEAFF. DNA of the CDR3: TGTGCCAGCTCACCACCGAGGACAGATAACACTGAAGCTTTCTTT.

The gene calls are TRBV5-4 and TRBJ1-1, with D possibly being TRBD1 (5 bases). Germline CDR1 reads SGHNT; CDR2 reads YYREEE (reference sequence). The CDR3 runs 17 residues. The germline V and J ends were trimmed by 4 bases and 0 bases, with 19 bases remaining between them. The CDR3 loop is CASSPVGGIRMNTEAFF. The CDR3 region has the DNA TGTGCCAGCAGCCCCGTGGGGGGGATTAGGATGAACACTGAAGCTTTCTTT.

The CDR3 nucleotides read TGTGCCAGCAGTTCTCACAGGGGGCTGGCGGACACTGAAGCTTTCTTT. This gives the protein CASSSHRGLADTEAFF. The chain combines TRBV27 with TRBJ1-1; 9 bases align to TRBD1. CDR3 size: 16 residues. Losses at the gene ends were 4 bases for V and 3 bases for J; bases not matched to a gene: 9. Germline V gene sequence: CDR1 MNHEY, CDR2 SMNVEV (reference sequence).

This rearrangement joins TRBV5-1 to TRBJ2-7, with 8 bases fitting TRBD1. The V gene end was trimmed by 4 bases and the J gene end by 6 bases; junction bases not matched to a gene: 9. CDR1 is SGHRS and CDR2 is YFSETQ in the germline V gene. This CDR3 spans 14 amino acids. This chain's CDR3 is CASSLTPTGGEQYF. The CDR3 nucleotides read TGCGCCAGCAGCCTCACCCCAACAGGGGGCGAGCAGTACTTC.

The V and J genes are TRBV30 and TRBJ1-2, with D possibly matching TRBD1 (5 bases). Germline assignment: CDR1 GTSNPN and CDR2 SVGIG (reference sequence). V was pared by 0 bases and J by 8 bases, with 22 bases between. The CDR3 extends over 16 amino acids. CDR3 in DNA: TGTGCCTGGAGTGTGCCCCAAACCGGGGACCTAGGAGGCTACACCTTC. Translated: CAWSVPQTGDLGGYTF.

The chain uses TRBV5-1 and TRBJ1-4; 10 positions match TRBD1. This CDR3 is built from 14 residues. The J segment lost 6 bases and the V segment lost 4 bases, leaving 3 bases of the junction unmatched. CDR1 is SGHRS and CDR2 is YFSETQ in the germline V gene. The CDR3 DNA is TGCGCCAGCAGCCAGGACAGGGGGTATGAAAAACTGTTTTTT. Its translation is CASSQDRGYEKLFF. The variable domain in full, completed from reference TRBV5-1 and TRBJ1-4, reads KAGVTQTPRYLIKTRGQQVTLSCSPISGHRSVSWYQQTPGQGLQFLFEYFSETQRNKGNFPGRFSGRQFSNSRSEMNVSTLELGDSALYLCASSQDRGYEKLFFGSGTQLSVL.

This clone has a single count. DNA for the CDR3: TGTGCCAGCAGCGTAGGCGGGGGGGCAAATGAGCAGTTCTTC. It translates to CASSVGGGANEQFF. This rearrangement joins TRBV9 to TRBJ2-1; TRBD2 matches 9 bases. Germline trimming cut 0 bases from V and 7 bases from J; bases unmatched to any gene: 2. The CDR3 runs to 14 residues. Germline V gene data show CDR1 as SGDLS and CDR2 as YYNGEE.